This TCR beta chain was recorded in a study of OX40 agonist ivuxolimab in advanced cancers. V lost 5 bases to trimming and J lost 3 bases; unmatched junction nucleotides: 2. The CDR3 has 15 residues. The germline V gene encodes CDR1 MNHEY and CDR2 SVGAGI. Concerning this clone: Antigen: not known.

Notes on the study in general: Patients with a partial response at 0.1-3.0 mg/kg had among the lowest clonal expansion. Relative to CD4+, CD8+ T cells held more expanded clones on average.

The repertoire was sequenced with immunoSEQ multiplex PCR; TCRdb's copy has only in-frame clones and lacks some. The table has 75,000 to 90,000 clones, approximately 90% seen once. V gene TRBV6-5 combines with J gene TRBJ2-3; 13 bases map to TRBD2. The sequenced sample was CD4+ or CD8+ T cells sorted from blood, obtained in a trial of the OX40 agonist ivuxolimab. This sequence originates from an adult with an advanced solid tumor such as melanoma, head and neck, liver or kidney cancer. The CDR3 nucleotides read TGTGCCAGCAGTACTAGCGGGGGGGTAACAGATACGCAGTATTTT. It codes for CASSTSGGVTDTQYF.